Listed below are T cell receptor beta chains from one sample, sequenced in a study of blood T cell repertoires in COVID-19. Generated by immunoSEQ multiplex PCR, the TCRdb table keeps only in-frame clones and is missing some. The top ten hold approximately 3.8% of the sample, which has about 240,000 clones, approximately 83% seen once. Sequenced: PBMCs or T cells enriched from blood (not recorded which). Receptors originate from a woman in her forties who had been exposed to COVID-19. Both conserved end residues are part of each CDR3. Each record gives: V gene, D gene, clone size, J gene, CDR3 protein, CDR3 DNA. A D gene is named only where the DNA matches it firmly. Rows give clone size only sometimes, using once, few, many, or a class for an expanded clone.

>TRBV10-3|TRBD1|-|TRBJ1-2
CAISQGARGYTF
TGTGCCATCAGCCAGGGGGCGAGAGGCTACACCTTC
>TRBV4-3|-|-|TRBJ2-7
CASSQDSRRGQSSYEQYF
TGCGCCAGCAGCCAAGATTCGCGGCGGGGCCAGAGCTCCTACGAGCAGTACTTC
>TRBV4-2|-|-|TRBJ2-7
CASSQGEQGYEQYF
TGTGCCAGCAGCCAAGGAGAACAGGGATACGAGCAGTACTTC
>TRBV29-1|-|-|TRBJ1-5
CSVAGNDNQPQHF
TGCAGCGTTGCGGGGAACGACAATCAGCCCCAGCATTTT
>TRBV7-6|-|-|TRBJ2-1
CASSLRFRGTGYNEQFF
TGTGCCAGCAGCCTAAGATTCAGGGGTACCGGCTACAATGAGCAGTTCTTC
>TRBV7-8|TRBD2|-|TRBJ2-5
CASSQSGGLAGSVIRETQYF
TGTGCCAGCAGCCAAAGTGGTGGACTAGCGGGGTCTGTAATTCGAGAGACCCAGTACTTC
>TRBV18|-|-|TRBJ2-3
CASPRGAGTDTQYF
TGTGCCAGCCCCAGGGGAGCGGGCACAGATACGCAGTATTTT
>TRBV5-1|-|-|TRBJ2-2
CASSLLGGDPTGELFF
TGCGCCAGCAGCTTGCTGGGCGGGGACCCCACCGGGGAGCTGTTTTTT
>TRBV4-2|TRBD1|-|TRBJ1-2
CASSQDSRGQAGYGYTF
TGTGCCAGCAGCCAAGATTCGAGGGGACAGGCCGGATATGGCTACACCTTC
>TRBV7-2|-|few|TRBJ1-6
CASSRGDAWTLHF
TGTGCCAGCAGCCGGGGGGACGCTTGGACCCTCCACTTT
>TRBV11-3|TRBD1|-|TRBJ1-1
CASSSGGRRNTEAFF
TGTGCCAGCAGCTCAGGGGGACGTCGGAACACTGAAGCTTTCTTT
>TRBV5-4|TRBD1|-|TRBJ1-1
CASSSPTGGDTEAFF
TGTGCCAGCAGCTCCCCGACAGGGGGGGACACTGAAGCTTTCTTT
>TRBV28|TRBD1|-|TRBJ2-1
CASLTGGRNEQFF
TGTGCCAGCTTGACAGGGGGCCGGAATGAGCAGTTCTTC
>TRBV4-3|-|-|TRBJ1-3
CASSQEGSGGANTIYF
TGCGCCAGCAGCCAAGAGGGGTCGGGGGGCGCGAACACCATATATTTT
>TRBV7-8|TRBD1|-|TRBJ2-7
CASSLQGARVEQYF
TGTGCCAGCAGCTTACAGGGGGCCCGCGTCGAGCAGTACTTC
>TRBV30|-|-|TRBJ1-4
CAWSVLGVATNEKLFF
TGTGCCTGGAGTGTTTTGGGAGTTGCAACTAATGAAAAACTGTTTTTT
>TRBV3-1/TRBV3-2|TRBD2|-|TRBJ2-3
CASSLAGQRGGLDTQYF
TGTGCCAGCAGCCTTGCGGGGCAGCGGGGGGGGTTAGATACGCAGTATTTT
>TRBV7-3|TRBD1|-|TRBJ2-3
CASSLSTGFFDTQYF
TGTGCCAGCAGCTTGTCGACAGGGTTTTTTGATACGCAGTATTTT
>TRBV18|-|-|TRBJ2-2
CASSPPNQAPNTGELFF
TGTGCCAGCTCACCACCCAACCAAGCCCCTAACACCGGGGAGCTGTTTTTT
>TRBV11-2|-|-|TRBJ1-1
CASSLDRKAFF
TGTGCCAGCAGCTTAGACAGGAAAGCTTTCTTT
>TRBV5-4|-|-|TRBJ2-1
CASSLAGYGLSNEQFF
TGTGCCAGCAGCTTGGCGGGGTATGGTCTCAGCAATGAGCAGTTCTTC
>TRBV11-1|-|-|TRBJ2-5
CASSLVEGPSKTQYF
TGTGCCAGCAGCTTAGTGGAGGGGCCGTCTAAGACCCAGTACTTC
>TRBV5-1|TRBD1|-|TRBJ2-2
CASSLTTGSTGELFF
TGCGCCAGCAGCTTGACGACAGGGAGTACCGGGGAGCTGTTTTTT
>TRBV6-5|TRBD1|-|TRBJ2-1
CASSSGTGFYNEQFF
TGTGCCAGCAGTTCCGGGACAGGGTTCTACAATGAGCAGTTCTTC
>TRBV5-5|-|-|TRBJ1-1
CASSLAGNMNTEAFF
TGTGCCAGCAGCTTGGCAGGGAACATGAACACTGAAGCTTTCTTT
>TRBV4-1|-|few|TRBJ1-3
CASSPTRTRGSGNTIYF
TGCGCCAGCAGCCCGACCCGAACAAGGGGATCTGGAAACACCATATATTTT
>TRBV24-1|TRBD1|-|TRBJ1-2
CATSAGRGLVGYTF
TGTGCCACCAGTGCAGGCAGGGGGCTCGTTGGCTACACCTTC
>TRBV6-5|-|-|TRBJ1-5
CASSRRGYNQPQHF
TGTGCCAGCAGCCGCAGGGGTTACAATCAGCCCCAGCATTTT
>TRBV6-5|TRBD1|-|TRBJ1-2
CASSSGQGRRATF
TGTGCCAGCAGTTCCGGACAGGGTCGTCGGGCCACCTTC
>TRBV4-1|TRBD1|-|TRBJ1-6
CASSQERTGTEPNSPLHF
TGCGCCAGCAGCCAAGAGAGGACAGGGACTGAACCGAATTCACCCCTCCACTTT
>TRBV25-1|-|-|TRBJ1-6
CASSELQLASYNSPLHF
TGTGCCAGCAGTGAACTACAGCTGGCCTCCTATAATTCACCCCTCCACTTT
>TRBV6-1|TRBD1|-|TRBJ1-3
CASSEGQAGNTIYF
TGTGCCAGCAGTGAGGGACAGGCTGGAAACACCATATATTTT
>TRBV10-3|TRBD2|few|TRBJ2-1
CAISDRSGGSYNEQFF
TGTGCCATCAGTGACCGTAGCGGGGGGTCCTACAATGAGCAGTTCTTC
>TRBV5-4|TRBD1|-|TRBJ1-3
CASNPQGGSGNTIYF
TGTGCCAGCAACCCCCAGGGGGGATCTGGAAACACCATATATTTT
>TRBV7-8|TRBD1|few|TRBJ1-2
CASSSPGQGVGYGYTF
TGTGCCAGCAGCTCCCCAGGACAGGGGGTCGGCTATGGCTACACCTTC
>TRBV6-5|TRBD2|-|TRBJ2-7
CASNPTSGGTEQYF
TGTGCCAGCAACCCGACTAGCGGGGGGACCGAGCAGTACTTC
>TRBV4-2|-|-|TRBJ2-6
CASSQGLAVSGANVLTF
TGTGCCAGCAGCCAAGGTTTAGCGGTCTCTGGGGCCAACGTCCTGACTTTC
>TRBV19|TRBD2|-|TRBJ2-3
CASRPAGEGTDTQYF
TGTGCCAGTAGGCCAGCGGGGGAGGGGACAGATACGCAGTATTTT
>TRBV14|-|-|TRBJ1-3
CASSIETGRTGNTIYF
TGTGCCAGCAGCATAGAAACAGGGAGAACTGGAAACACCATATATTTT
>TRBV28|TRBD1|-|TRBJ2-4
CASSLRGRAKNIQYF
TGTGCCAGCAGTTTAAGGGGGCGAGCCAAAAACATTCAGTACTTC
>TRBV12-5|-|few|TRBJ2-1
CASGGGLDEQFF
TGTGCTAGTGGGGGGGGTCTCGATGAGCAGTTCTTC
>TRBV19|-|-|TRBJ2-7
CASSVTQGSYEQYF
TGTGCCAGTAGTGTAACCCAGGGATCCTACGAGCAGTACTTC